One sample yielded the 20 T cell receptor beta chains listed below, sequenced in a study of tumor T cells in aggressive B-cell lymphoma. Clones were sequenced by immunoSEQ multiplex PCR, and TCRdb holds only the in-frame ones, with some missing. The sample lists 3,500 to 4,000 clones; 86% were seen once. Specimen: tumor tissue. The receptors stem from an adult with diffuse large B cell lymphoma.

This clone showed up just a few times. The chain couples TRBV9 to TRBJ2-5, with D perhaps matching TRBD2 (5 bases). Germline V gene sequence: CDR1 SGDLS, CDR2 YYNGEE. This CDR3 contains 14 residues. Between the trimmed V and J ends, which lost 0 bases and 1 base, there was a span of 7 bases. The DNA of the CDR3 is TGTGCCAGCAGCGTAGCTGCGGGCCAAGAGACCCAGTACTTC. Encoded protein: CASSVAAGQETQYF.

The V gene is TRBV2, the J gene TRBJ2-1; TRBD2 is a possible D gene (5 bases). Between the trimmed V and J ends, which lost 1 base and 8 bases, there was a span of 15 bases. This CDR3 has 15 residues. CDR1 is SNHLY and CDR2 is FYNNEI in the germline V gene. CDR3 sequence: CASSEEVIGVYEQFF. CDR3 DNA sequence: TGTGCCAGCAGTGAAGAGGTTATCGGGGTATATGAGCAGTTCTTC.

V and J are TRBV5-4 and TRBJ2-5; the match to TRBD2 covers 13 bases. The V gene's germline CDR1 is SGHNT and CDR2 YYREEE (reference sequence). The junction had 8 bases not matched to a gene; V was cut back by 4 bases and J by 5 bases. This CDR3 is built from 16 residues. CDR3 nucleotides: TGTGCCAGCAGCCCTACTAGCGGGGGGGCTTGGGAGACCCAGTACTTC. This sequence encodes CASSPTSGGAWETQYF.

V and J are TRBV7-2 and TRBJ1-6; D not resolved. The CDR3 has 16 residues. Trimming cost V 3 bases and J 7 bases, with 16 bases left between them. Germline-derived CDR1 and CDR2 are SGHTA and FQGNSA. CDR3 nucleotide sequence: TGTGCCAGCAGCTTTTACGGTGCTGAGGGAAATTCACCCCTCCACTTT. This sequence encodes CASSFYGAEGNSPLHF.

The chain couples TRBV28 to TRBJ2-5, with 11 nucleotides matching TRBD2. CDR3 length: 17 amino acids. Germline V gives CDR1 MDHEN, CDR2 SYDVKM. V dropped 1 base and J dropped 3; count of bases not matched to a gene: 7. CDR3 coding DNA: TGTGCCAGCAGTTTATTGTCTAGCGGGGGGACCGAAGAGACCCAGTACTTC. Translating gives CASSLLSSGGTEETQYF.

V is TRBV5-6 and J is TRBJ1-4; D is uncertain. CDR1 is SGHDT, CDR2 YYEEEE, per germline. The V end lost 1 base, the J end lost 4 bases, and 11 bases lay between the germline ends. The CDR3 is 15 amino acids. The CDR3 DNA follows: TGTGCCAGCAGCTTGATAACAGTTAATAATGAAAAACTGTTTTTT. Protein: CASSLITVNNEKLFF.

The V call is TRBV6-1, the J call TRBJ2-4; 8 nucleotides align to TRBD2. This CDR3 has 15 amino acids. Trimming removed 0 bases from V and 8 bases from J; junction bases left unmatched: 6. Germline CDR1 reads MNHNS; CDR2 reads SASEGT. The CDR3 sequence is CASSEAGSGADIQYF. Written as DNA, the CDR3 is TGTGCCAGCAGTGAAGCAGGTAGCGGGGCGGACATTCAGTACTTC.

This chain connects TRBV30 to TRBJ1-3, with D possibly TRBD1 on 5 matching bases. Germline-derived CDR1 and CDR2 are GTSNPN and SVGIG (reference sequence). The germline V and J ends were trimmed by 0 bases and 2 bases, with 8 bases remaining between them. The CDR3 runs 14 residues. CDR3: CAWSVQGAGNTIYF. CDR3 nucleotide sequence: TGTGCCTGGAGTGTACAAGGGGCTGGAAACACCATATATTTT.

This chain uses TRBV7-2 with TRBJ1-5; D is possibly TRBD1 (5 bases). The germline CDR1 and CDR2 sequences are SGHTA and FQGNSA. V lost 3 bases and J lost 3, with 12 bases in between. CDR3 size: 15 residues. The CDR3 DNA follows: TGTGCCAGCAGCTTCTCAGACAGCAACAATCAGCCCCAGCATTTT. This codes for CASSFSDSNNQPQHF.

The chain is built from TRBV7-3 and TRBJ2-5; TRBD2 matches 7 bases. V lost 3 bases and J lost 2; bases outside the gene matches: 3. The CDR3 has 14 amino acids. CDR1 SGHTA and CDR2 FQGTGA come from the germline V gene. The DNA for the CDR3 is TGTGCCAGCAGCTTCCAGCGGGGTCAAGAGACCCAGTACTTC. It encodes CASSFQRGQETQYF.

The chain recombines TRBV28 with TRBJ2-7; 9 positions agree with TRBD1. Germline V gives CDR1 MDHEN, CDR2 SYDVKM. V shed 6 bases and J 4 bases; nucleotides not matched to a gene: 7. This CDR3 has 14 residues. The CDR3 region is CASSRTGATYEQYF. Written as DNA, the CDR3 is TGTGCCAGCAGCCGGACAGGGGCGACTTACGAGCAGTACTTC.

V gene TRBV19 combines with J gene TRBJ2-3, with D uncertain. V was cut by 3 bases and J by 0 bases, with 4 bases left in between. CDR1 is LNHDA and CDR2 is SQIVND in the germline V gene (reference sequence). This CDR3 is 13 amino acids long. The CDR3 nucleotides are TGTGCCAGTAGTATGTCAAGCACAGATACGCAGTATTTT. It specifies CASSMSSTDTQYF.

The chain combines TRBV10-2 with TRBJ1-5, with 7 bases aligning to TRBD1. The length of the CDR3 is 16 residues. CDR1 is WSHSY and CDR2 is SAAADI in the germline V gene. Trimming removed 5 bases from V and 7 bases from J; junction bases left unmatched: 14. The CDR3 sequence: CASSSPGGNPSQPQHF. The CDR3 bases are TGCGCCAGCAGTTCCCCAGGGGGAAACCCAAGCCAGCCCCAGCATTTT.

The gene calls are TRBV6-1 and TRBJ1-5; the D gene is possibly TRBD1 (5 bases). V was cut by 5 bases and J by 4 bases, with 9 bases left in between. The CDR3 spans 13 residues. From germline, CDR1 is MNHNS and CDR2 SASEGT. CDR3 DNA sequence: TGTGCCAGCAGTTTCCAGGGTAATCAGCCCCAGCATTTT. Translated, it gives CASSFQGNQPQHF.

For the CDR3, the DNA is TGTGCCAGTAGTGACAGATTAGGGGCAGGGGCAGATACGCAGTATTTT. Amino acids: CASSDRLGAGADTQYF. The rearrangement joins TRBV19 to TRBJ2-3; tentatively, D is TRBD1 (6 bases). This CDR3 contains 16 residues. Germline V gene sequence: CDR1 LNHDA, CDR2 SQIVND (reference sequence). V gave up 5 bases and J gave up 4 bases, with 19 bases separating them.

This chain joins TRBV6-5 and TRBJ1-5; D unresolved. CDR1 is MNHEY, CDR2 SVGAGI, per germline. Deletions cut 6 bases from V and 1 base from J, with 10 bases between. This CDR3 spans 14 amino acids. The CDR3 sequence: CASRGWESNQPQHF. The CDR3 DNA sequence: TGTGCCAGCAGGGGGTGGGAGAGCAATCAGCCCCAGCATTTT.

The V call is TRBV6-4, the J call TRBJ2-1; D is undetermined. Germline lookup yields CDR1 MRHNA and CDR2 SNTAGT. This CDR3 has 13 residues. Trimming left V 1 base short and J 9 bases short, with 10 bases between. CDR3 residues: CASSDLSGSEQFF. The CDR3 bases are TGTGCCAGCAGTGACTTGTCAGGATCTGAGCAGTTCTTC.

The J gene is TRBJ1-5, the V gene TRBV6-1, with D hard to call. The V gene's germline CDR1 is MNHNS and CDR2 SASEGT. V shed 5 bases and J shed 0 bases, with 11 bases lying between them. The CDR3 loop spans 15 amino acids. CDR3 sequence: CASSSGIHSNQPQHF. The CDR3 DNA is TGTGCCAGCAGTTCCGGGATCCATAGCAATCAGCCCCAGCATTTT.

The rearrangement links TRBV7-3 to TRBJ1-1, with a tentative D call TRBD1 (5 bases). The CDR3 has 16 amino acids. Germline-derived CDR1 and CDR2 are SGHTA and FQGTGA. V was shortened by 3 bases and J by 0 bases, with 14 bases between the two germline ends. The CDR3: CASSLVTGFMNTEAFF. In DNA, the CDR3 is TGTGCCAGCAGCTTGGTTACAGGTTTCATGAACACTGAAGCTTTCTTT.

The V gene is TRBV19, the J gene TRBJ2-2, with 12 bases fitting TRBD1. Germline V CDR1 and CDR2: LNHDA, SQIVND (reference sequence). The ends lost 11 bases at V and 5 bases at J; junction bases unmatched: 12. The CDR3 contains 16 residues. The CDR3 spells CACGWDRGLRTGELFF. For the CDR3, the DNA is TGTGCCTGCGGGTGGGACAGGGGGCTACGTACCGGGGAGCTGTTTTTT.